The rows below give T cell receptor beta chains drawn from one sample of a study of cytomegalovirus exposure and HLA in healthy donors. Only in-frame clones appear in the TCRdb table, and some are missing; sequencing was by immunoSEQ multiplex PCR. The sample comprises around 200,000 clones, about 89% of which are singletons, and approximately 1% rests with the top ten. The sequencing input was PBMCs. Every receptor here comes from a woman between 18 and 29 years old in good health and CMV-seronegative. The CDR3 runs from the conserved cysteine through the conserved F or W. Fields, in order: D gene, J gene, V gene, clone size, CDR3 protein, CDR3 DNA. A D gene is named only where the DNA matches it firmly. Some rows mark clone size as missing; the rest say once, few, many or name a class of expanded clone.

- TRBJ1-2 TRBV19 - CASSIPTGNYGYTF TGTGCCAGTAGTATACCCACAGGAAACTATGGCTACACCTTC
- TRBJ2-7 TRBV11-2 - CASSPEGLRSYEQYF TGTGCCAGCAGCCCAGAGGGACTTCGCTCCTACGAGCAGTACTTC
- TRBJ1-1 TRBV2 once CASSEIETGEAFF TGTGCCAGCAGTGAAATCGAAACGGGGGAAGCTTTCTTT
TRBD2 TRBJ2-2 TRBV4-3 - CASSQARRGTGELFF TGCGCCAGCAGCCAAGCCAGGCGGGGGACCGGGGAGCTGTTTTTT
TRBD2 TRBJ2-7 TRBV5-8 - CASSLEKGLLGHEQYF TGTGCCAGCAGCTTGGAAAAGGGACTACTCGGGCACGAGCAGTACTTC
- TRBJ2-2 TRBV7-8 - CASSFQRFGTGELFF TGTGCCAGCAGCTTTCAGAGGTTCGGTACCGGGGAGCTGTTTTTT
- TRBJ1-1 TRBV7-9 - CSSSLFSGGDTEAFF TGTTCCAGCAGCCTATTTTCGGGAGGGGACACTGAAGCTTTCTTT
- TRBJ2-5 TRBV4-1 once CASSRTVQETQYF TGCGCCAGCAGTCGCACAGTACAAGAGACCCAGTACTTC
TRBD2 TRBJ2-3 TRBV7-9 - CASSLSSSGETDTQYF TGTGCCAGCAGCTTGTCTTCCAGCGGGGAAACAGATACGCAGTATTTT
- TRBJ1-6 TRBV25-1 once CASSAETTDISPLHF TGTGCCAGCAGTGCGGAAACGACGGACATTTCACCCCTCCACTTT
TRBD2 TRBJ2-7 TRBV29-1 - CSVGLAYEQYF TGCAGCGTCGGACTAGCCTACGAGCAGTACTTC
TRBD1 TRBJ2-7 TRBV5-5 - CASSLSSTGATYEQYF TGTGCCAGCAGCTTGTCCTCGACAGGGGCTACCTACGAGCAGTACTTC
TRBD1 TRBJ2-5 TRBV14 few CASSHRTGGEETQYF TGTGCCAGCAGCCACAGGACAGGTGGGGAAGAGACCCAGTACTTC
- TRBJ1-2 TRBV19 - CASTGFAANYGYTF TGTGCCAGCACGGGATTTGCGGCTAACTATGGCTACACCTTC
TRBD1 TRBJ2-5 TRBV7-8 - CASSLPGGPQYF TGTGCCAGCAGCTTACCAGGGGGTCCCCAGTACTTC
- TRBJ2-7 TRBV5-1 - CASSVYRDSYEQYF TGCGCCAGCAGCGTTTACAGGGATTCCTACGAGCAGTACTTC
TRBD1 TRBJ1-4 TRBV5-6 - CASSLLLETGANEKLFF TGTGCCAGCAGCTTGTTGTTGGAGACAGGGGCTAATGAAAAACTGTTTTTT
TRBD1 TRBJ2-2 TRBV5-1 - CASSLEGGAKGELFF TGCGCCAGCAGCTTGGAAGGGGGCGCGAAAGGGGAGCTGTTTTTT
- TRBJ2-3 TRBV10-1 - CASSGQRTDTQYF TGCGCCAGCTCTGGACAGCGCACAGATACGCAGTATTTT
- TRBJ2-2 TRBV9 - CASSVELAPGELFF TGTGCCAGCAGCGTAGAGCTAGCACCCGGGGAGCTGTTTTTT
- TRBJ1-2 TRBV19 - CASSMTSDSINYGYTF TGTGCCAGTAGTATGACGTCGGACAGCATCAACTATGGCTACACCTTC
- TRBJ1-3 TRBV21-1 few CASRGQPFSGNTIYF TGTGCCAGCCGCGGACAGCCGTTCTCTGGAAACACCATATATTTT
- TRBJ1-5 TRBV7-2 - CASSLISDQPQHF TGTGCCAGCAGCTTAATATCTGATCAGCCCCAGCATTTT
TRBD1 TRBJ1-4 TRBV5-6 - CASSSGTENEKLFF TGTGCCAGCAGCTCCGGGACAGAGAATGAAAAACTGTTTTTT
- TRBJ1-4 TRBV4-2 once CASSQPQEKLFF TGTGCCAGCAGCCAACCCCAGGAAAAACTGTTTTTT
- TRBJ1-5 TRBV6-5 - CASSRTGKENQPQHF TGTGCCAGCAGTAGAACAGGGAAGGAGAATCAGCCCCAGCATTTT
TRBD2 TRBJ2-1 TRBV5-4 - CASSLSGGGAYEQFF TGTGCCAGCAGCCTGAGTGGCGGGGGGGCCTATGAGCAGTTCTTC
- TRBJ2-5 TRBV7-2 - CASSQNQISLETQYF TGTGCCAGCAGCCAAAACCAAATCAGTCTTGAGACCCAGTACTTC
- TRBJ2-5 TRBV4-3 - CASSVELRETQYF TGCGCCAGCAGCGTCGAATTGAGGGAGACCCAGTACTTC
TRBD1 TRBJ2-1 TRBV18 - CASSRDRDYNEQFF TGTGCCAGCTCACGCGACAGGGACTACAATGAGCAGTTCTTC
- TRBJ2-1 TRBV19 - CASSPQTRREQFF TGTGCCAGTAGTCCCCAGACTAGGCGGGAGCAGTTCTTC
- TRBJ2-2 TRBV30 - CARRLNTGELFF TGTGCCCGCCGACTAAACACCGGGGAGCTGTTTTTT
- TRBJ1-5 TRBV7-2 - CASSLSKTGLNQPQHF TGTGCCAGCAGCTTATCCAAGACAGGCTTAAATCAGCCCCAGCATTTT